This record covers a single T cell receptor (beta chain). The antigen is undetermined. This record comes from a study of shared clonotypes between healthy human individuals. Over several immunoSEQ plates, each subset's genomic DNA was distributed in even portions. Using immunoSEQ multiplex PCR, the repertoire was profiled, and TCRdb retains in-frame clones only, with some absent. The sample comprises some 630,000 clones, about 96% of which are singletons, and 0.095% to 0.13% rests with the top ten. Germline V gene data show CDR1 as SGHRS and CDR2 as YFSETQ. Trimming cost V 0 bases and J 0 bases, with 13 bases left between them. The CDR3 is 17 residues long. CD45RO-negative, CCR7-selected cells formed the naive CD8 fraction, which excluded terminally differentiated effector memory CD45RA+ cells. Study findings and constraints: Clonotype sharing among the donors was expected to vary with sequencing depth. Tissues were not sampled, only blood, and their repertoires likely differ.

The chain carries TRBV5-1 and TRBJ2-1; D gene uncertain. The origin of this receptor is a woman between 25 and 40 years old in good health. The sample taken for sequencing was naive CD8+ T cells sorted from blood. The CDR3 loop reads CASSLAGPSSSYNEQFF. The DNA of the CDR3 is TGCGCCAGCAGCTTGGCTGGCCCCTCTAGCTCCTACAATGAGCAGTTCTTC.